This entry concerns a single TCR beta chain. The antigen is undetermined. Genomic DNA (approximately 2.1 micrograms) was obtained from cryopreserved PBMCs for construction of TCR beta libraries. These data originate in a study of cytotoxic CD8 clonotypes in ibrutinib-treated CLL. Study findings and constraints: On treatment, the uncommon public clonotypes contracted or remained stable.

TCRdb's copy holds only in-frame clones and misses some; the assay was immunoSEQ multiplex PCR. The sample comprises 120,000 to 150,000 clones, 80% to 95% of which are singletons, and 11% rests with the top ten. J was trimmed by 11 bases and V by 4 bases; bases with no gene match: 13. CDR3 length equals 15 residues. Germline values: CDR1 SGHKS, CDR2 YYEKEE (reference sequence). The chain recombines TRBV5-5 with TRBJ1-4; 8 nucleotides line up with TRBD1. The input for sequencing was PBMCs, taken after 12 months of ibrutinib treatment. This sequence was found in a human donor with chronic lymphocytic leukemia. CDR3 sequence reads: CASSETGDRLGKLFF. The DNA for the CDR3 is TGTGCCAGCAGCGAGACAGGGGACCGCCTGGGGAAACTGTTTTTT.